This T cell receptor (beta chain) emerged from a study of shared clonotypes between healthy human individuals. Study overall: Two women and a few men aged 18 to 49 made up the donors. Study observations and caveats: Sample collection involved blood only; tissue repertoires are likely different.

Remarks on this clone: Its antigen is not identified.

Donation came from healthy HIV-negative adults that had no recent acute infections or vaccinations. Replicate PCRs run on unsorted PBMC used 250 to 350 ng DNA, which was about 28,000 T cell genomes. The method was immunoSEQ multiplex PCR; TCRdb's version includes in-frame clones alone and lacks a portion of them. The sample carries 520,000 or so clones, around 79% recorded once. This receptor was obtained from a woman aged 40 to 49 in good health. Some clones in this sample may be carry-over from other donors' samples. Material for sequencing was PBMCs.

The CDR3 DNA reads TGTGCCAGCCCTGCCACAGGGGGCAATCAGCCCCAGCATTTT. It encodes CASPATGGNQPQHF. This chain uses TRBV18 with TRBJ1-5; 7 nucleotides line up with TRBD1. The CDR3 is made up of 14 amino acids. V lost 8 bases to trimming and J lost 2 bases; unmatched junction nucleotides: 6. The V gene's germline CDR1 is KGHSH and CDR2 LQKENI.